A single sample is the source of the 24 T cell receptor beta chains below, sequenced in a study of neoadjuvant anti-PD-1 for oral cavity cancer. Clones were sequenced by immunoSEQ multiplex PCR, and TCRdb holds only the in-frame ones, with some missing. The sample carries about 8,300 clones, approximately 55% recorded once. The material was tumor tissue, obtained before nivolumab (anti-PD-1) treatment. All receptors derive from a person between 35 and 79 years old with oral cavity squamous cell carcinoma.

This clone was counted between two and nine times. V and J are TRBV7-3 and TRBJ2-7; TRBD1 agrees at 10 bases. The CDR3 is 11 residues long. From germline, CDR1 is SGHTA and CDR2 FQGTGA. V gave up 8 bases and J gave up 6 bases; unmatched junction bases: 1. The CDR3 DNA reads TGTGCCAGCGGGACAGGGGCCGAGCAGTACTTC. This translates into CASGTGAEQYF.

CDR3 bases: TGTGCCACCAAATATAGCGGTCCCTACAATGAGCAGTTCTTC. It codes for CATKYSGPYNEQFF. V usage is TRBV2 and J usage is TRBJ2-1; the D gene is possibly TRBD2 (6 bases). The V gene's germline CDR1 is SNHLY and CDR2 FYNNEI. V lost 10 bases, J lost 2 bases, and 15 bases lay in between. CDR3 size: 14 residues.

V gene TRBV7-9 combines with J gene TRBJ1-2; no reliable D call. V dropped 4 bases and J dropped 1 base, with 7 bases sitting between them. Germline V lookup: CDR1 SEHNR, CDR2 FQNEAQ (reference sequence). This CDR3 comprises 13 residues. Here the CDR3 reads CASSSNGNYGYTF. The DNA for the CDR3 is TGTGCCAGCAGCTCCAACGGTAACTATGGCTACACCTTC.

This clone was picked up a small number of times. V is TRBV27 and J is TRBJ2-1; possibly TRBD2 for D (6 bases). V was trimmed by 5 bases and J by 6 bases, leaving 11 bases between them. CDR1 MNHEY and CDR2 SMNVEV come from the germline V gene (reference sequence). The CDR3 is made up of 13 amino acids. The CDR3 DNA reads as TGTGCCAGCAGTGGGGGACTGGTCAATGAGCAGTTCTTC. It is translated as CASSGGLVNEQFF.

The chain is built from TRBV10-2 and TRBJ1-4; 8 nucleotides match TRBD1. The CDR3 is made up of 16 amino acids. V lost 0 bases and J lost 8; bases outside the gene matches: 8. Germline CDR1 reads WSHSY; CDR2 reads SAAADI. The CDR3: CASSESGQGEKEKLFF. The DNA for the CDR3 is TGCGCCAGCAGTGAGTCCGGACAGGGTGAGAAGGAAAAACTGTTTTTT.

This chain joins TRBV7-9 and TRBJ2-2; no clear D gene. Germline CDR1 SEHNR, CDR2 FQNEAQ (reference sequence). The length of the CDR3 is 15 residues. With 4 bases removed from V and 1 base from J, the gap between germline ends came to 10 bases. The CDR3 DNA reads TGTGCCAGCAGCTCAATGGGCGGGAACACCGGGGAGCTGTTTTTT. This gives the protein CASSSMGGNTGELFF.

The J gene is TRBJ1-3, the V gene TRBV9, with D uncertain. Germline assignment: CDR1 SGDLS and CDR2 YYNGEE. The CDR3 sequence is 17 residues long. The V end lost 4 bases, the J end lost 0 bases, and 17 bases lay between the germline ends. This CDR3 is CASSPRLSLASGNTIYF. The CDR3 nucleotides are TGTGCCAGCAGCCCCCGGTTATCGTTAGCCTCTGGAAACACCATATATTTT.

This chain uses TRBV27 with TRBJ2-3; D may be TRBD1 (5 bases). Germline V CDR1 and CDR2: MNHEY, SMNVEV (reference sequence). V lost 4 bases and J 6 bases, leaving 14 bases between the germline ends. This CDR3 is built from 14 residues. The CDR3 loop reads CASSSQGNTDTQYF. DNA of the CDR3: TGTGCCAGCAGTTCCCAGGGTAATACGGATACGCAGTATTTT.

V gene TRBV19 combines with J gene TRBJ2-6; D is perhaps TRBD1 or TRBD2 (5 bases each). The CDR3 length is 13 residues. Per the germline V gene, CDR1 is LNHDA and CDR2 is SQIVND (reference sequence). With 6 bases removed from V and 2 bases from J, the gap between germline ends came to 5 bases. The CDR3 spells CASRGAGANVLTF. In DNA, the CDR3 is TGTGCCAGTAGGGGGGCTGGGGCCAACGTCCTGACTTTC.

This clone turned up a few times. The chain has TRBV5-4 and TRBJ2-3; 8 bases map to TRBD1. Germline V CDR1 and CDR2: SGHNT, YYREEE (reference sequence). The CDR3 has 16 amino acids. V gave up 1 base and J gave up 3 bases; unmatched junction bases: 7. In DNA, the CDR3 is TGTGCCAGCAGCTTGTGGAGGACAGGGTTGACAGATACGCAGTATTTT. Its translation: CASSLWRTGLTDTQYF.

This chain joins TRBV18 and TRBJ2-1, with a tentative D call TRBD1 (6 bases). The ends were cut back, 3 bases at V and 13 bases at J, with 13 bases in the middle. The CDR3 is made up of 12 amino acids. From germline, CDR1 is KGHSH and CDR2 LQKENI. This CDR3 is CASSPDIRGQFF. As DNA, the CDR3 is TGTGCCAGCTCACCTGATATCAGGGGACAGTTCTTC.

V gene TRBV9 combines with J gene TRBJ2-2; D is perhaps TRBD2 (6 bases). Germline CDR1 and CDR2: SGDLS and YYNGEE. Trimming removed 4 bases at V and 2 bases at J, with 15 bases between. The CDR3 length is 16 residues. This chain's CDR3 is CASSPPAGPNTGELFF. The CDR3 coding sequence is TGTGCCAGCAGCCCTCCGGCGGGACCCAACACCGGGGAGCTGTTTTTT.

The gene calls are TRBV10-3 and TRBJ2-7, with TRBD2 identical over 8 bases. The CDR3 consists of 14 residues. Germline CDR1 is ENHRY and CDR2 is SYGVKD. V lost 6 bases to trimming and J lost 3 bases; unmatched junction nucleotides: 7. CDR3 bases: TGTGCCATCAGCTACGGGACTAGTAACTACGAGCAGTACTTC. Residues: CAISYGTSNYEQYF.

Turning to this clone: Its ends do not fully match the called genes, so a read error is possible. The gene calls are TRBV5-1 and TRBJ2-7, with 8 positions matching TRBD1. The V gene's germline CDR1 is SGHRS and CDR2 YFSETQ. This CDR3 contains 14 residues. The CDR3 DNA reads TGTGCCAGCAGCTTCAGGGGGCTGTCCTACGAGCAGTACTTC. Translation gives CASSFRGLSYEQYF.

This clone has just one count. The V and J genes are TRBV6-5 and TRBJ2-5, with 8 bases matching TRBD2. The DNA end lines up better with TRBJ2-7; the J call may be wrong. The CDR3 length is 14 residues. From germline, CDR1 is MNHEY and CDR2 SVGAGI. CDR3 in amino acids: CASRRAGATYEQYF. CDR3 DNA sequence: TGTGCCAGCAGAAGAGCGGGAGCCACCTACGAGCAGTACTTC.

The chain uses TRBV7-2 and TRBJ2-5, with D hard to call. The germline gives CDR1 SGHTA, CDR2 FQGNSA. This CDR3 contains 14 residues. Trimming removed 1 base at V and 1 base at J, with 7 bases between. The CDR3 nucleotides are TGTGCCAGCAGCTTAGGGGTTGCCCAAGAGACCCAGTACTTC. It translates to CASSLGVAQETQYF.

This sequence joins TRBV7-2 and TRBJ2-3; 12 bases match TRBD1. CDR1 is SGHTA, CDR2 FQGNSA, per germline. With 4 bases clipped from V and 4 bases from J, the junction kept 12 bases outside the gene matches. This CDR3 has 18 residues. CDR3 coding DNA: TGTGCCAGCAGCTCTACGTCCGGGACAGGGGGCGCCTCAGATACGCAGTATTTT. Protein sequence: CASSSTSGTGGASDTQYF.

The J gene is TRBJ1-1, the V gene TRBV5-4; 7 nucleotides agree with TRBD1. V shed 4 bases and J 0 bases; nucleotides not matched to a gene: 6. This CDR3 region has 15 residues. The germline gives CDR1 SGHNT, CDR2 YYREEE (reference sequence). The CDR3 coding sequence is TGTGCCAGCAGCCTAAAGACAGGGATGAACACTGAAGCTTTCTTT. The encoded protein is CASSLKTGMNTEAFF.

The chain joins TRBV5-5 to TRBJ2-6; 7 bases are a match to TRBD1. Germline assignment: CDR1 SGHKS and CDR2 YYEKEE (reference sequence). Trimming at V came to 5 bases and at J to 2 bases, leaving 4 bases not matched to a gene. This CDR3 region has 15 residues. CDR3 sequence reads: CASSFDRAGANVLTF. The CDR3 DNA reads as TGTGCCAGCAGTTTCGACAGGGCTGGGGCCAACGTCCTGACTTTC.

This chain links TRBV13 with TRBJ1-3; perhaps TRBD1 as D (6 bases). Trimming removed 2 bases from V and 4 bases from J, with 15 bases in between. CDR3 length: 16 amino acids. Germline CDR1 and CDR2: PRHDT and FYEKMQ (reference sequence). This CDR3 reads CASSLWLGAPGNTIYF. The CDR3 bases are TGTGCCAGCAGCTTATGGTTGGGGGCGCCAGGAAACACCATATATTTT.

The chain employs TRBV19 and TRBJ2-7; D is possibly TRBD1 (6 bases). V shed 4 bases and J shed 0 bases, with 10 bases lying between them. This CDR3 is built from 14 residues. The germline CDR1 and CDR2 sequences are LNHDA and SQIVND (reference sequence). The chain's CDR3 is CASSTGDGSYEQYF. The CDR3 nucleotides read TGTGCCAGTAGTACAGGGGACGGCTCCTACGAGCAGTACTTC.

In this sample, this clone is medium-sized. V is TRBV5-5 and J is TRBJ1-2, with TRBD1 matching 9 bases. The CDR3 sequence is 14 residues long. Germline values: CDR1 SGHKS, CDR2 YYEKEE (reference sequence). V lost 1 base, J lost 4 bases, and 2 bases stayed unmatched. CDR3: CASSLSTGGYGYTF. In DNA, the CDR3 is TGTGCCAGCAGCTTGTCGACAGGGGGCTATGGCTACACCTTC.

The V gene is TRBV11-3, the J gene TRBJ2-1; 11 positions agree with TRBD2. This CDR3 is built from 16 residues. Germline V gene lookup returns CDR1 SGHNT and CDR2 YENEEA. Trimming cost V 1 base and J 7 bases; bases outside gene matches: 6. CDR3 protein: CASSLGTSGSMNEQFF. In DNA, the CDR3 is TGTGCCAGCAGCTTAGGTACTAGCGGGAGCATGAATGAGCAGTTCTTC. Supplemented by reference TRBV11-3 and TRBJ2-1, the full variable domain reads EAGVVQSPRYKIIEKKQPVAFWCNPISGHNTLYWYLQNLGQGPELLIRYENEEAVDDSQLPKDRFSAERLKGVDSTLKIQPAELGDSAVYLCASSLGTSGSMNEQFFGPGTRLTVL.

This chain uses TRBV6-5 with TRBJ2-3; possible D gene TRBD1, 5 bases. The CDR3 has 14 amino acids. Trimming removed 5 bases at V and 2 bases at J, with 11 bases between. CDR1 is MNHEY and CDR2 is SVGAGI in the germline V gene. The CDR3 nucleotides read TGTGCCAGCAGTACCCAGGGTATCACAGATACGCAGTATTTT. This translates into CASSTQGITDTQYF.